This TCR beta chain was obtained from a study of CD8 T cells in ankylosing spondylitis. Study outcomes and limitations: Ankylosing spondylitis blood seemed to carry a telltale TCR beta motif made of roughly eight highly homologous variants. In the blood and synovial fluid of reactive arthritis, some motif variants had been previously reported. Significant enrichment of disease-linked clones was reported in matched ankylosing spondylitis synovial fluid.

Construction of TCR beta libraries was performed using quantitative 5'-RACE with molecular barcodes. TCRdb re-called the 5' RACE reads with MiXCR, one entry per CDR3 protein. The table shows roughly 400,000 distinct CDR3 sequences, with 20% to 25% occurring only once. This CDR3 comprises 11 residues. Germline V gene sequence: CDR1 SEHNR, CDR2 FQNEAQ (reference sequence). Regarding this clonotype: Its antigen is currently unknown.

The sequenced sample consisted of blood, either unsorted or a sorted T cell fraction (not recorded which). This TCR came from a male donor with ankylosing spondylitis. V and J are TRBV7-9 and TRBJ2-2, with 9 bases that match TRBD1. The CDR3 region has the DNA TGTTCTACAGGGGGCTCCGGGGAGCTGTTTTTT. It specifies CSTGGSGELFF.